The 11 T cell receptor beta chains in this list originate from one sample, sequenced in a study of human versus mouse CDR3 diversity and MHC coevolution. Clones were read by immunoSEQ multiplex PCR, and TCRdb kept only the in-frame ones, dropping some. The table has just under 60,000 clones, over 90% seen once. Sequencing was performed on naive CD4+ T cells from blood. Described subset: CD45RO-negative CD62L-positive naive CD4 T cells. These receptors were collected from a person aged 60 to 70 in good health.

The CDR3 here is CASSPGQVQETQYF. CDR3 bases: TGTGCCAGCAGCCCGGGACAGGTCCAAGAGACCCAGTACTTC. The chain links TRBV7-7 to TRBJ2-5; 8 positions match TRBD1. CDR1 SSHAT and CDR2 FNYEAQ come from the germline V gene (reference sequence). V shed 5 bases and J 1 base; nucleotides not matched to a gene: 3. This CDR3 is built from 14 residues. The full variable domain, in which reference TRBV7-7 and TRBJ2-5 provide the parts outside the CDR3, is GAGVSQSPRYKVTKRGQDVTLRCDPISSHATLYWYQQALGQGPEFLTYFNYEAQPDKSGLPSDRFSAERPEGSISTLTIQRTEQRDSAMYRCASSPGQVQETQYFGPGTRLLVL.

The chain joins TRBV7-7 to TRBJ2-5, with 11 bases that match TRBD2. The trim removed 1 base at V and 5 bases at J, leaving 15 bases unmatched. CDR1 and CDR2 from the germline V gene are SSHAT and FNYEAQ (reference sequence). The CDR3 runs to 19 residues. CDR3 protein: CASSLGALAGVRAGETQYF. DNA of the CDR3: TGTGCCAGCAGCTTAGGGGCACTAGCGGGAGTTAGGGCAGGGGAGACCCAGTACTTC.

This chain connects TRBV5-1 to TRBJ2-1, with no clear D. CDR1 SGHRS and CDR2 YFSETQ come from the germline V gene. The V end was cut by 4 bases, the J end by 10 bases, with 15 bases between. This CDR3 is built from 13 residues. CDR3 in amino acids: CASSVDSNREQFF. In DNA, the CDR3 is TGCGCCAGCAGCGTAGACTCCAATCGCGAGCAGTTCTTC.

This clone appeared a few times. The chain couples TRBV5-1 to TRBJ1-3; the match to TRBD1 covers 8 bases. The CDR3 is 14 residues long. After removal of 4 bases from V and 4 bases from J, the junction contained 4 bases not matched to a gene. Germline V lookup: CDR1 SGHRS, CDR2 YFSETQ. In DNA, the CDR3 is TGCGCCAGCAGCCTGACAGGGGAAGGAAACACCATATATTTT. It yields the protein CASSLTGEGNTIYF.

This chain joins TRBV5-1 and TRBJ2-7; the D is unclear. Germline-derived CDR1 and CDR2 are SGHRS and YFSETQ. The length of the CDR3 is 15 residues. V was shortened by 7 bases and J by 0 bases, with 17 bases between the two germline ends. CDR3 DNA: TGCGCCAGCCGGTTGAGTCGCTGGAGCTCCTACGAGCAGTACTTC. Encoded protein: CASRLSRWSSYEQYF.

The chain combines TRBV19 with TRBJ2-2; 10 bases fit TRBD2. Germline V gene sequence: CDR1 LNHDA, CDR2 SQIVND (reference sequence). The CDR3 has 14 residues. With 9 bases clipped from V and 3 bases from J, the junction kept 4 bases outside the gene matches. In nucleotides, the CDR3 is TGTGCCAGCCGACTAGCGGGTTACACCGGGGAGCTGTTTTTT. It encodes CASRLAGYTGELFF.

The chain links TRBV5-1 to TRBJ2-2, with 10 bases aligning to TRBD2. The CDR3 has 17 amino acids. CDR1 is SGHRS, CDR2 YFSETQ, per germline. With V trimmed by 6 bases and J by 1 base, 9 bases remained unmatched. CDR3 loop: CASNPRVAGGNTGELFF. For the CDR3, the DNA is TGCGCCAGCAACCCGCGGGTAGCGGGAGGGAACACCGGGGAGCTGTTTTTT. The full variable domain, its missing parts supplied by reference TRBV5-1 and TRBJ2-2, is KAGVTQTPRYLIKTRGQQVTLSCSPISGHRSVSWYQQTPGQGLQFLFEYFSETQRNKGNFPGRFSGRQFSNSRSEMNVSTLELGDSALYLCASNPRVAGGNTGELFFGEGSRLTVL.

This chain connects TRBV7-2 to TRBJ2-2, with D unresolved. Trimming shortened V by 5 bases and J by 1 base, and 8 bases separated the two germline ends. Germline V lookup: CDR1 SGHTA, CDR2 FQGNSA. CDR3 length: 14 residues. The CDR3 sequence is CASSPQWNTGELFF. The CDR3 DNA reads as TGTGCCAGCAGCCCTCAGTGGAACACCGGGGAGCTGTTTTTT.

V usage is TRBV7-2 and J usage is TRBJ2-2, with 7 bases that match TRBD2. Germline loops: CDR1 SGHTA, CDR2 FQGNSA. CDR3 length: 15 amino acids. The V gene end was trimmed by 4 bases and the J gene end by 8 bases; junction bases not matched to a gene: 10. The CDR3 DNA reads TGTGCCAGCAGCTCGCAGACTAGCCTTTCTGGGGAGCTGTTTTTT. Its protein product is CASSSQTSLSGELFF.

The chain is built from TRBV5-4 and TRBJ1-2; 8 bases map to TRBD1. The trim removed 4 bases at V and 7 bases at J, leaving 12 bases unmatched. Germline CDR1 is SGHNT and CDR2 is YYREEE (reference sequence). The CDR3 totals 15 residues. CDR3 in DNA: TGTGCCAGCAGCCGCTGGGGACAGGAGATCTTTGGCTACACCTTC. It specifies CASSRWGQEIFGYTF.

This chain uses TRBV11-1 with TRBJ2-7, with TRBD1 identical over 8 bases. The CDR3 contains 12 residues. V gave up 8 bases and J gave up 6 bases; unmatched junction bases: 6. Germline assignment: CDR1 SGHAT and CDR2 FQDESV (reference sequence). In nucleotides, the CDR3 is TGTGCCAGCCGCTGGACAGGGAGCGAGCAGTACTTC. This encodes CASRWTGSEQYF.